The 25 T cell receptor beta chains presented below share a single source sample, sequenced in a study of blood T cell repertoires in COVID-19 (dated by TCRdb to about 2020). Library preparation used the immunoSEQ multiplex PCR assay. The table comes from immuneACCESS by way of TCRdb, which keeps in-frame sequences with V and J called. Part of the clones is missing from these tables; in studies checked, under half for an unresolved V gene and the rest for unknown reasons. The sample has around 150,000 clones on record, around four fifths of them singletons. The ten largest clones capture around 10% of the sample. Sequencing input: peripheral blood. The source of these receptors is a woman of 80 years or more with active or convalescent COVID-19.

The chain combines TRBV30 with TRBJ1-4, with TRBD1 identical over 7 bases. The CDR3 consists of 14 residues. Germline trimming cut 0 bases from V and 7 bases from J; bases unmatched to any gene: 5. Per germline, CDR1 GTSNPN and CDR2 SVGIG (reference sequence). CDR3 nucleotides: TGTGCCTGGAGTGTAGGGGCAGGGGGTGAAAAACTGTTTTTT. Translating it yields CAWSVGAGGEKLFF.

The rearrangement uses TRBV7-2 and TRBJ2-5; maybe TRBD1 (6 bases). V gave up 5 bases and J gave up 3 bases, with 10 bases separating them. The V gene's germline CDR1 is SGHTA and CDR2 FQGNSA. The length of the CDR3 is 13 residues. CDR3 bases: TGTGCCAGCAGCCGGGACAAAAAAGAGACCCAGTACTTC. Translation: CASSRDKKETQYF.

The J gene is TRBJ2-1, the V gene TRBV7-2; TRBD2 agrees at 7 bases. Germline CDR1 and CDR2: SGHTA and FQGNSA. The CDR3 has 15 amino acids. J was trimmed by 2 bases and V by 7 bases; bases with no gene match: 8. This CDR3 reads CASTSRGDAYNEQFF. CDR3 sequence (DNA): TGTGCCAGCACCTCACGGGGGGATGCCTACAATGAGCAGTTCTTC.

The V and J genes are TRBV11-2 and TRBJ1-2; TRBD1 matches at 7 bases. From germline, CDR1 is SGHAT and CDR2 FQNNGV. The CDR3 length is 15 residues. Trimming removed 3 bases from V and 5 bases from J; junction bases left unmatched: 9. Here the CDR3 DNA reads TGTGCCAGCAGCTTGGCACAGGGGATTCGGTATGGCTACACCTTC. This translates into CASSLAQGIRYGYTF.

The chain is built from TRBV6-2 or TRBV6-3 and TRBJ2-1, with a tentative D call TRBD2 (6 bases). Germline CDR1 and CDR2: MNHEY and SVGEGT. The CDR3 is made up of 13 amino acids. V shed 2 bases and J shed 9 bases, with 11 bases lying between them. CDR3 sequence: CASSYTGLFEQFF. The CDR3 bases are TGTGCCAGCAGTTACACGGGACTTTTTGAGCAGTTCTTC.

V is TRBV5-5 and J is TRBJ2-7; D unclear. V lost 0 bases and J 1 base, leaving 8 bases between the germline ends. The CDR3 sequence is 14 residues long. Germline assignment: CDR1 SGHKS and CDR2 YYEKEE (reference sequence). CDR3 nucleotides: TGTGCCAGCAGCTTGGAAACAGCTTCCTACGAGCAGTACTTC. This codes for CASSLETASYEQYF.

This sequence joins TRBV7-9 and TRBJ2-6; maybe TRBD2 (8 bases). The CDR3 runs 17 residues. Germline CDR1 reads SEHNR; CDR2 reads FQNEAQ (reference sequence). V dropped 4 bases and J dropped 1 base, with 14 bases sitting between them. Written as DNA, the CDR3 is TGTGCCAGCAGCTCCCGGGAGGGGGCGTCTGGGGCCAACGTCCTGACTTTC. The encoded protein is CASSSREGASGANVLTF.

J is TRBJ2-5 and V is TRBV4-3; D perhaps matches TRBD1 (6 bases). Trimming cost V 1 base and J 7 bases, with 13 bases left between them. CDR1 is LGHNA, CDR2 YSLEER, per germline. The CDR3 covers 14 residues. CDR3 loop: CASSQAGAGVTQYF. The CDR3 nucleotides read TGCGCCAGCAGCCAAGCAGGGGCAGGGGTGACCCAGTACTTC.

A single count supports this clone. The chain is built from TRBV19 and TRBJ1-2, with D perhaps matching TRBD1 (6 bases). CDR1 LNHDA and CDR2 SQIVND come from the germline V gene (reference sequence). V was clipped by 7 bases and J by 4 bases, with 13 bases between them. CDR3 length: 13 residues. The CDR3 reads CASIGGSPYGYTF. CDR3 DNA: TGTGCCAGTATTGGGGGCTCCCCCTATGGCTACACCTTC.

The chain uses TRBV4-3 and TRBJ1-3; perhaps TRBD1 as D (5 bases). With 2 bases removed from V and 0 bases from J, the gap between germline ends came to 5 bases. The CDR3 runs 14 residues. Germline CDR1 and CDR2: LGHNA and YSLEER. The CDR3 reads CASSQQGSGNTIYF. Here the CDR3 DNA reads TGCGCCAGCAGCCAACAGGGCTCTGGAAACACCATATATTTT.

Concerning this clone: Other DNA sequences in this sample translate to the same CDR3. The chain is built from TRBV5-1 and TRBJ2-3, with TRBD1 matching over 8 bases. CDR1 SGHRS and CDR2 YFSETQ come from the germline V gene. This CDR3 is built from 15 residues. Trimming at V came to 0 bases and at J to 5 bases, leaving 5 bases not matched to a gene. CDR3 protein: CASSLADRERDTQYF. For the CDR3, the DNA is TGCGCCAGCAGCTTGGCGGACAGGGAAAGAGATACGCAGTATTTT.

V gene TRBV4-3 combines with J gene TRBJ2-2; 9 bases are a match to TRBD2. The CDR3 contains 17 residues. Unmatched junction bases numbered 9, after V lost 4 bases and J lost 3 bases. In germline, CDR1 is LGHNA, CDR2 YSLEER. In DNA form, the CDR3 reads TGCGCCAGCAGCCCTGAGGTGGCGGGGGGGCACACCGGGGAGCTGTTTTTT. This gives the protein CASSPEVAGGHTGELFF.

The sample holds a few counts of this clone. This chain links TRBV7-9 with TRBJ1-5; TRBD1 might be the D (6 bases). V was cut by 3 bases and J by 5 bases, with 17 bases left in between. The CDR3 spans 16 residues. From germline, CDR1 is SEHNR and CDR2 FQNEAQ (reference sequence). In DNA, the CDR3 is TGTGCCAGCAGCTTGGGGACACAGGGAGGGGATCAGCCCCAGCATTTT. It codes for CASSLGTQGGDQPQHF. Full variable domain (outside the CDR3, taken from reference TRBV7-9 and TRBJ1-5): DTGVSQNPRHKITKRGQNVTFRCDPISEHNRLYWYRQTLGQGPEFLTYFQNEAQLEKSRLLSDRFSAERPKGSFSTLEIQRTEQGDSAMYLCASSLGTQGGDQPQHFGDGTRLSIL.

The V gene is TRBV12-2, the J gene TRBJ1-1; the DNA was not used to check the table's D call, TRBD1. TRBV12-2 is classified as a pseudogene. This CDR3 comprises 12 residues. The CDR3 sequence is CASRSDSLEAFF. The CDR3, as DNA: TGTGCAAGTCGCTCGGACAGCCTTGAAGCTTTCTTT.

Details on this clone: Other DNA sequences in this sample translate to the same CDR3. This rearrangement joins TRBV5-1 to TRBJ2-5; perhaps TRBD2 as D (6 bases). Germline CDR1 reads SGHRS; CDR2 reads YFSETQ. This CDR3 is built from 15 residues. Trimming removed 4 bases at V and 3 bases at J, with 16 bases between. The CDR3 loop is CASSRRGGGEETQYF. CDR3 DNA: TGCGCCAGCAGCCGCCGGGGCGGAGGGGAAGAGACCCAGTACTTC. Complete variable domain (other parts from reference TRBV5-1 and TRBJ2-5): KAGVTQTPRYLIKTRGQQVTLSCSPISGHRSVSWYQQTPGQGLQFLFEYFSETQRNKGNFPGRFSGRQFSNSRSEMNVSTLELGDSALYLCASSRRGGGEETQYFGPGTRLLVL.

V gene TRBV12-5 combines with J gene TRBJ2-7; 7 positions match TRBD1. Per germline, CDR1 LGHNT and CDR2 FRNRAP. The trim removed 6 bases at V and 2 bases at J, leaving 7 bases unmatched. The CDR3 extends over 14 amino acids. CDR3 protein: CASGNIGTAYEQYF. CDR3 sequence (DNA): TGTGCTAGTGGAAATATAGGGACAGCCTACGAGCAGTACTTC.

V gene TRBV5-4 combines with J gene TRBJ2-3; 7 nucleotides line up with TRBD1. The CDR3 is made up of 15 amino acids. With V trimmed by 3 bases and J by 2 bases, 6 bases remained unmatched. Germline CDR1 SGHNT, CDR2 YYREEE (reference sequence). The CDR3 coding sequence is TGTGCCAGCAGCTCCTACAGGGGCGTCACAGATACGCAGTATTTT. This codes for CASSSYRGVTDTQYF.

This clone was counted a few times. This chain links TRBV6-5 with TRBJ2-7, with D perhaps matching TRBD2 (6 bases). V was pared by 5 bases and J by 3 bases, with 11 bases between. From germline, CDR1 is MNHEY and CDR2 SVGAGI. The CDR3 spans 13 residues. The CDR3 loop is CASSPLEGYEQYF. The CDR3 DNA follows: TGTGCCAGCAGTCCGCTGGAGGGCTACGAGCAGTACTTC.

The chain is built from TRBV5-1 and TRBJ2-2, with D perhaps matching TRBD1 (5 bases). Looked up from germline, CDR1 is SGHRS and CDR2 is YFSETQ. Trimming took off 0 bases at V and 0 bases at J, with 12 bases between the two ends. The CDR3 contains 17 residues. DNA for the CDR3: TGCGCCAGCAGCTTGGCCCCGGACATCTCGAACACCGGGGAGCTGTTTTTT. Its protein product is CASSLAPDISNTGELFF.

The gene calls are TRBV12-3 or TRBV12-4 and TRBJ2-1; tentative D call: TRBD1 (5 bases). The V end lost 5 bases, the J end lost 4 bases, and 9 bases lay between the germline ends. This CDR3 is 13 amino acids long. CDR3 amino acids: CASSMDNYNEQFF. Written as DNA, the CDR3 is TGTGCCAGCAGTATGGACAATTACAATGAGCAGTTCTTC.

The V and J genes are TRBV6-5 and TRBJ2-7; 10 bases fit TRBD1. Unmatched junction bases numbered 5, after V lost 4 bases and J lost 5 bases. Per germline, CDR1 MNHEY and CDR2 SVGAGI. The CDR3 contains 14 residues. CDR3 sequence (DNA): TGTGCCAGCAGTTCCACCGGGACAGGGGACGAGCAGTACTTC. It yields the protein CASSSTGTGDEQYF.

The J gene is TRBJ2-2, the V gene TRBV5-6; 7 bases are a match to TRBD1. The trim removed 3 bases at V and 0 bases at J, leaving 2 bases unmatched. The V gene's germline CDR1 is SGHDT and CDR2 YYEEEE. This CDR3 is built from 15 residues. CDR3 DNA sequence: TGTGCCAGCAGCTCGGGACAGACGAACACCGGGGAGCTGTTTTTT. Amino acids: CASSSGQTNTGELFF.

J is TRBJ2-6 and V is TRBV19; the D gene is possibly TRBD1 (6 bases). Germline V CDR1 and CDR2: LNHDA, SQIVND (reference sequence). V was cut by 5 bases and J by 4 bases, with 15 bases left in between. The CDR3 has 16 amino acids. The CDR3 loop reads CASSLTGSTGANVLTF. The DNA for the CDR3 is TGTGCCAGTAGTTTAACAGGGTCTACAGGGGCCAACGTCCTGACTTTC.

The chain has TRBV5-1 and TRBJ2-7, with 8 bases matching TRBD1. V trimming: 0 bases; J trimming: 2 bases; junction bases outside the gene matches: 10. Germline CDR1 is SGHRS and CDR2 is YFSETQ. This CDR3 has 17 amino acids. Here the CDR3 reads CASSLGGATGVTYEQYF. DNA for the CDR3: TGCGCCAGCAGCTTGGGGGGGGCGACAGGGGTCACCTACGAGCAGTACTTC. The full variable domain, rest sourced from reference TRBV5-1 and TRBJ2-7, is KAGVTQTPRYLIKTRGQQVTLSCSPISGHRSVSWYQQTPGQGLQFLFEYFSETQRNKGNFPGRFSGRQFSNSRSEMNVSTLELGDSALYLCASSLGGATGVTYEQYFGPGTRLTVT.

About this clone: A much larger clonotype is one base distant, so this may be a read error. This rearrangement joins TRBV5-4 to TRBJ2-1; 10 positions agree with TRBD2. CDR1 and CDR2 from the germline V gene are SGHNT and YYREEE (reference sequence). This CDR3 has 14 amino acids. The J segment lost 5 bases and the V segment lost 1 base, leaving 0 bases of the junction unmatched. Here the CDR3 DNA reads TGTGCCAGCAGCTTGACTAGCGGGAACAATGAGCAGTTCTTC. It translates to CASSLTSGNNEQFF.